The 29 T cell receptor beta chains reported below all come from one sample, sequenced in a study of blood T cell repertoires in COVID-19. Produced via immunoSEQ multiplex PCR; TCRdb's table is partial and in-frame only. Here the sample spans over 90,000 clones, approximately 88% being singletons. Sequenced material: peripheral blood. These receptors originate from a woman aged 60-70 years with acute or convalescent COVID-19.

This clone was picked up a small number of times. The gene calls are TRBV2 and TRBJ2-5; unclear D gene. The CDR3 is 11 residues long. V dropped 4 bases and J dropped 5 bases, with 5 bases sitting between them. CDR1 and CDR2 (germline): SNHLY, FYNNEI. CDR3 DNA: TGTGCCAGCAGTGGTCTGGAGACCCAGTACTTC. As protein: CASSGLETQYF.

This clone was detected only a few times. The chain joins TRBV4-2 to TRBJ1-2; no clear D gene. CDR1 LGHNA and CDR2 YNFKEQ come from the germline V gene. This CDR3 is 16 amino acids long. Trimming stripped 0 bases from V and 4 bases from J, with 15 bases between. The CDR3: CASSQEATVLSYGYTF. CDR3 coding DNA: TGTGCCAGCAGCCAAGAAGCAACAGTACTCTCCTATGGCTACACCTTC.

The chain carries TRBV27 and TRBJ2-2; weak D call: TRBD2 (6 bases). The CDR3 sequence is 16 residues long. Trimming took 5 bases from V and 7 from J, leaving 20 bases between them. The germline CDR1 and CDR2 sequences are MNHEY and SMNVEV (reference sequence). The CDR3 DNA sequence: TGTGCCAGCAGTATCTACGGACTAAGCACCGGCGGGGAGCTGTTTTTT. Translated: CASSIYGLSTGGELFF.

The gene calls are TRBV18 and TRBJ2-7; 11 bases fit TRBD2. The CDR3 runs to 17 residues. Trimming took 3 bases from V and 0 from J; bases not matched to a gene: 7. Germline V lookup: CDR1 KGHSH, CDR2 LQKENI. The CDR3 region has the DNA TGTGCCAGCTCACCTACACCAGGGACTAGCGGCTCCTACGAGCAGTACGTC. This gives the protein CASSPTPGTSGSYEQYV.

The V call is TRBV12-3 or TRBV12-4, the J call TRBJ1-2; tentatively, D is TRBD1 (5 bases). CDR3 size: 13 residues. V shed 6 bases and J shed 7 bases, with 15 bases lying between them. The CDR3 DNA reads as TGTGCCAGCAGCCCGGCGGGGGGGAGTGGCTACACCTTC. Protein: CASSPAGGSGYTF.

The chain employs TRBV18 and TRBJ2-2; tentatively, D is TRBD1 (5 bases). Per the germline V gene, CDR1 is KGHSH and CDR2 is LQKENI. CDR3 length: 14 residues. Trimming took off 1 base at V and 6 bases at J, with 9 bases between the two ends. CDR3 in amino acids: CASSPREGAGELFF. The CDR3 DNA follows: TGTGCCAGCTCACCACGCGAAGGGGCCGGGGAGCTGTTTTTT.

As for this clone: The junction shows a germline mismatch at one end, possibly a read error. V gene TRBV11-3 combines with J gene TRBJ2-3; a possible D gene is TRBD2 (5 bases). Germline CDR1 is SGHNT and CDR2 is YENEEA. The CDR3 covers 14 residues. The CDR3 loop is CASSLRGSTDTQYF. In DNA, the CDR3 is TGTGCCAGCAGCTTACGTGGGAGCACGGATACGCAGTATTTT.

This chain links TRBV5-4 with TRBJ2-1; 10 bases are a match to TRBD2. Per germline, CDR1 SGHNT and CDR2 YYREEE (reference sequence). This CDR3 is 15 amino acids long. V gave up 3 bases and J gave up 9 bases; unmatched junction bases: 9. The CDR3 loop reads CASSSEGLAGVEQFF. The CDR3 coding sequence is TGTGCCAGCAGCTCGGAGGGGCTAGCGGGAGTTGAGCAGTTCTTC.

This clone appeared a few times. The chain has TRBV19 and TRBJ2-1; D gene uncertain. The V end lost 4 bases, the J end lost 7 bases, and 20 bases lay between the germline ends. The CDR3 totals 16 residues. CDR1 and CDR2 (germline): LNHDA, SQIVND (reference sequence). CDR3 region: CASSTLTAAGLNEQFF. DNA for the CDR3: TGTGCCAGTAGTACCCTTACGGCAGCAGGATTGAATGAGCAGTTCTTC.

The rearrangement uses TRBV29-1 and TRBJ1-4; D is perhaps TRBD1 (6 bases). The CDR3 runs 12 residues. Trimming stripped 7 bases from V and 3 bases from J, with 9 bases between. Germline V gives CDR1 SQVTM, CDR2 ANQGSEA. CDR3 amino acids: CSARQANEKLFF. The CDR3 DNA is TGCAGCGCTAGACAGGCTAATGAAAAACTGTTTTTT.

The chain has TRBV2 and TRBJ2-7; D is ambiguous. From germline, CDR1 is SNHLY and CDR2 FYNNEI. Trimming took 2 bases from V and 3 from J, leaving 2 bases between them. The CDR3 totals 11 residues. The CDR3 DNA sequence: TGTGCCAGCAGTGAACGCTACGAGCAGTACGTC. This codes for CASSERYEQYV.

The chain employs TRBV5-4 and TRBJ2-3; the D gene is possibly TRBD1 (6 bases). With 4 bases removed from V and 4 bases from J, the gap between germline ends came to 19 bases. Looked up from germline, CDR1 is SGHNT and CDR2 is YYREEE (reference sequence). The CDR3 extends over 16 amino acids. The DNA for the CDR3 is TGTGCCAGCAGCCCCAACAGGGCTAGTGGGGCAGATACGCAGTATTTT. This codes for CASSPNRASGADTQYF. Combining the CDR3 with reference TRBV5-4 and TRBJ2-3 gives the whole variable domain ETGVTQSPTHLIKTRGQQVTLRCSSQSGHNTVSWYQQALGQGPQFIFQYYREEENGRGNFPPRFSGLQFPNYSSELNVNALELDDSALYLCASSPNRASGADTQYFGPGTRLTVL.

In nucleotides, the CDR3 is TGTGCCAGCAGCCCGATCACTGACTTTAACTATGGCTACACCTTC. Translating it yields CASSPITDFNYGYTF. The J gene is TRBJ1-2, the V gene TRBV5-5; D gene unclear. CDR1 is SGHKS and CDR2 is YYEKEE in the germline V gene (reference sequence). The CDR3 is made up of 15 amino acids. The V gene lost 4 bases and the J gene lost 1 base, with 14 bases spanning the gap.

The V gene is TRBV28, the J gene TRBJ1-5; D not certain. Per the germline V gene, CDR1 is MDHEN and CDR2 is SYDVKM. The CDR3 covers 15 residues. Trimming removed 6 bases from V and 4 bases from J, with 16 bases in between. Here the CDR3 DNA reads TGTGCCAGCAGCCCCCTCACGGGTGGAAATCAGCCCCAGCATTTT. Its protein is CASSPLTGGNQPQHF.

This chain links TRBV5-1 with TRBJ1-4, with 7 positions matching TRBD1. V dropped 0 bases and J dropped 3; count of bases not matched to a gene: 8. This CDR3 region has 17 residues. The V gene's germline CDR1 is SGHRS and CDR2 YFSETQ. DNA of the CDR3: TGCGCCAGCAGCTTGGCGGTCAGGGGGGAGTCTAATGAAAAACTGTTTTTT. It is translated as CASSLAVRGESNEKLFF.

The genes are TRBV6-5 and TRBJ2-7, with a possible D match to TRBD1 (5 bases). V lost 6 bases and J 3 bases, leaving 12 bases between the germline ends. Per the germline V gene, CDR1 is MNHEY and CDR2 is SVGAGI. The CDR3 sequence is 13 residues long. The CDR3 protein is CASRADSYYEQYF. The DNA of the CDR3 is TGTGCCAGCAGGGCAGACAGTTACTACGAGCAGTACTTC.

This chain joins TRBV9 and TRBJ1-2, with 7 nucleotides matching TRBD1. Germline loops: CDR1 SGDLS, CDR2 YYNGEE. This CDR3 region has 15 residues. V shed 0 bases, J shed 0 bases, and the junction held 2 bases outside the gene matches. The CDR3 bases are TGTGCCAGCAGCGTAGTGGGGACAGCTAACTATGGCTACACCTTC. It translates to CASSVVGTANYGYTF.

The rearrangement joins TRBV4-2 to TRBJ2-1; D is undetermined. This CDR3 comprises 12 residues. Between the trimmed V and J ends, which lost 2 bases and 9 bases, there was a span of 8 bases. The germline V gene has CDR1 LGHNA and CDR2 YNFKEQ. The CDR3 DNA is TGTGCCAGCAGCCAATCGGAGACTGAGCAGTTCTTC. This gives the protein CASSQSETEQFF.

The V call is TRBV5-1, the J call TRBJ2-1; 7 nucleotides match TRBD1. This CDR3 spans 16 amino acids. Germline CDR1 SGHRS, CDR2 YFSETQ. Trimming removed 5 bases from V and 4 bases from J; junction bases left unmatched: 12. CDR3 nucleotide sequence: TGCGCCAGCAGATTGATAACAGGGGCCTCTTACAATGAGCAGTTCTTC. It specifies CASRLITGASYNEQFF.

The chain recombines TRBV7-3 with TRBJ2-1; 8 nucleotides agree with TRBD2. Trimming removed 4 bases from V and 7 bases from J; junction bases left unmatched: 9. The CDR3 is made up of 15 amino acids. Germline CDR1 reads SGHTA; CDR2 reads FQGTGA. The chain's CDR3 is CASSSPAGVGNEQFF. CDR3 bases: TGTGCCAGCAGCTCCCCAGCGGGAGTGGGAAATGAGCAGTTCTTC.

This clone was recorded a few times. The rearrangement joins TRBV6-6 to TRBJ1-5; possible D gene TRBD1, 6 bases. V was trimmed by 5 bases and J by 7 bases, leaving 15 bases between them. The germline V gene encodes CDR1 MNHNY and CDR2 SVGAGI (reference sequence). CDR3 length: 14 residues. CDR3 nucleotide sequence: TGTGCCAGCAGTCCAAATGACAGGCCCCAGCCCCAGCATTTT. Its translation is CASSPNDRPQPQHF.

This clone has just a few counts. V and J are TRBV6-5 and TRBJ1-1, with TRBD1 matching 7 bases. V shed 7 bases and J 0 bases; nucleotides not matched to a gene: 2. This CDR3 region has 13 residues. Germline V CDR1 and CDR2: MNHEY, SVGAGI. In nucleotides, the CDR3 is TGTGCCAGCACAGGGGGGATGAACACTGAAGCTTTCTTT. Residues: CASTGGMNTEAFF.

The chain carries TRBV5-1 and TRBJ1-2; D unclear. Germline CDR1 SGHRS, CDR2 YFSETQ. CDR3 size: 13 residues. V lost 2 bases and J 6 bases, leaving 11 bases between the germline ends. The CDR3: CASSLGRNDGYTF. Here the CDR3 DNA reads TGCGCCAGCAGCTTAGGCAGGAACGATGGCTACACCTTC.

The chain has TRBV9 and TRBJ1-6, with 7 bases aligning to TRBD1. With V trimmed by 3 bases and J by 7 bases, 10 bases remained unmatched. Germline CDR1 and CDR2: SGDLS and YYNGEE. The CDR3 runs 16 residues. CDR3 protein: CASSAEGGGGNSPLHF. In DNA form, the CDR3 reads TGTGCCAGCAGCGCCGAGGGTGGAGGGGGCAATTCACCCCTCCACTTT.

This chain links TRBV3-1 (or the pseudogene TRBV3-2) with TRBJ1-2; 8 positions agree with TRBD1. The V and J ends lost 2 bases and 2 bases, in that order; junction bases with no gene match: 10. Germline V gene sequence: CDR1 LGHDT, CDR2 YNNKEL (reference sequence). The CDR3 runs 17 residues. The CDR3, as DNA: TGTGCCAGCAGCCAACGGGACAGGTCCCTTACGAACTATGGCTACACCTTC. It codes for CASSQRDRSLTNYGYTF.

This sequence joins TRBV5-4 and TRBJ1-5; D may be TRBD1 (5 bases). V dropped 4 bases and J dropped 3 bases, with 14 bases sitting between them. CDR3 length: 15 residues. CDR1 is SGHNT, CDR2 YYREEE, per germline (reference sequence). The CDR3, as DNA: TGTGCCAGCAGCATGGGGGGAGGGAACAATCAGCCCCAGCATTTT. The encoded protein is CASSMGGGNNQPQHF.

The V call is TRBV11-3, the J call TRBJ2-1; 8 bases align to TRBD2. The germline gives CDR1 SGHNT, CDR2 YENEEA. Trimming took 1 base from V and 6 from J; bases not matched to a gene: 5. The CDR3 is made up of 15 amino acids. The CDR3 here is CASSLAAGESNEQFF. As DNA, the CDR3 is TGTGCCAGCAGCTTAGCAGCGGGAGAGTCCAATGAGCAGTTCTTC.

This chain connects TRBV6-6 to TRBJ1-1, with D unresolved. Germline CDR1 is MNHNY and CDR2 is SVGAGI (reference sequence). The V gene lost 2 bases and the J gene lost 6 bases, with 4 bases spanning the gap. The CDR3 sequence is 11 residues long. CDR3 sequence: CASSYVSEAFF. The DNA for the CDR3 is TGTGCCAGCAGTTACGTCTCTGAAGCTTTCTTT.

This chain's CDR3 is CASTPPARDRGTDTQYF. The CDR3 nucleotides read TGTGCCAGCACCCCCCCGGCCAGGGACAGGGGCACAGATACGCAGTATTTT. The V call is TRBV21-1, the J call TRBJ2-3; the D call of TRBD1 is as the table states it, not checked on the DNA. TRBV21-1 is reported as a pseudogene. This CDR3 comprises 17 residues.